These 32 T cell receptor beta chains originate from one sample sequenced in a study of blood T cell repertoires in COVID-19. The repertoire was sequenced with immunoSEQ multiplex PCR; TCRdb's copy has only in-frame clones and lacks some. The table includes roughly 440,000 clones, approximately 88% detected once. The sequenced sample was peripheral blood. These receptors were collected from a woman aged 45-65 years with COVID-19, enrolled during active disease.

The chain employs TRBV10-1 and TRBJ1-3; D call uncertain. The length of the CDR3 is 13 residues. CDR1 WNHNN and CDR2 SYGVQD come from the germline V gene (reference sequence). Trimming removed 5 bases at V and 0 bases at J, with 5 bases between. As DNA, the CDR3 is TGCGCCAGCAGTTTAATCTCTGGAAACACCATATATTTT. Translation: CASSLISGNTIYF.

V usage is TRBV2 and J usage is TRBJ2-3; 12 positions match TRBD2. With 7 bases clipped from V and 0 bases from J, the junction kept 5 bases outside the gene matches. The CDR3 runs 16 residues. The germline V gene has CDR1 SNHLY and CDR2 FYNNEI. The CDR3 loop is CASNRLAGVSTDTQYF. DNA for the CDR3: TGTGCCAGCAATCGACTAGCGGGGGTTAGCACAGATACGCAGTATTTT.

Comments on this clone: Other DNA sequences in the sample encode the same CDR3. The chain employs TRBV11-3 and TRBJ1-1; the match to TRBD1 covers 7 bases. Per the germline V gene, CDR1 is SGHNT and CDR2 is YENEEA. Trimming cost V 1 base and J 2 bases; bases outside gene matches: 4. The CDR3 has 15 amino acids. The CDR3 sequence is CASSLGGGENTEAFF. The CDR3 DNA reads TGTGCCAGCAGCTTAGGAGGGGGCGAAAACACTGAAGCTTTCTTT. The whole variable domain, remainder taken from reference TRBV11-3 and TRBJ1-1, is EAGVVQSPRYKIIEKKQPVAFWCNPISGHNTLYWYLQNLGQGPELLIRYENEEAVDDSQLPKDRFSAERLKGVDSTLKIQPAELGDSAVYLCASSLGGGENTEAFFGQGTRLTVV.

The rearrangement links TRBV19 to TRBJ1-4, with a weak D call TRBD1 (5 bases). This CDR3 region has 11 residues. Trimming shortened V by 10 bases and J by 8 bases, and 11 bases separated the two germline ends. The V gene's germline CDR1 is LNHDA and CDR2 SQIVND (reference sequence). CDR3 nucleotide sequence: TGTGCCACAAAGACAGAAGAAAAACTGTTTTTT. It encodes CATKTEEKLFF.

This chain connects TRBV5-4 to TRBJ1-6; TRBD1 agrees at 7 bases. J was trimmed by 5 bases and V by 0 bases; bases with no gene match: 2. Looked up from germline, CDR1 is SGHNT and CDR2 is YYREEE (reference sequence). The CDR3 contains 15 residues. This CDR3 reads CASSLAGGNNSPLHF. CDR3 nucleotides: TGTGCCAGCAGCTTGGCAGGGGGAAATAATTCACCCCTCCACTTT.

This clone occurred once. The CDR3, as DNA: TGCGCCAGCAGCCCCCCCGCGGGCACGGAGCAGCCCCAGCATTTT. Translation: CASSPPAGTEQPQHF. J is TRBJ1-5 and V is TRBV4-1; D remains ambiguous. CDR1 and CDR2 (germline): MGHRA, YSYEKL. With 4 bases removed from V and 7 bases from J, the gap between germline ends came to 17 bases. The CDR3 runs 15 residues.

The chain couples TRBV5-1 to TRBJ1-1; 10 positions agree with TRBD1. Germline CDR1 and CDR2: SGHRS and YFSETQ. Germline trimming cut 4 bases from V and 9 bases from J; bases unmatched to any gene: 9. The CDR3 is made up of 14 amino acids. For the CDR3, the DNA is TGCGCCAGCAGCCCCCAAAGGACAGGGGGGAAAGCTTTCTTT. This codes for CASSPQRTGGKAFF.

The sample holds one count of this clone. The chain uses TRBV3-1 (or the pseudogene TRBV3-2) and TRBJ1-2; unclear D gene. Germline V CDR1 and CDR2: LGHDT, YNNKEL (reference sequence). This CDR3 has 14 amino acids. V lost 1 base and J lost 5, with 11 bases in between. CDR3 loop: CASSQGDYLYGYTF. The CDR3 nucleotides are TGTGCCAGCAGCCAAGGAGATTATCTATATGGCTACACCTTC.

In its sample, this clone was seen once. This chain links TRBV6-5 with TRBJ1-1, with D unclear. The CDR3 totals 13 residues. Germline V gene data show CDR1 as MNHEY and CDR2 as SVGAGI. V was shortened by 6 bases and J by 0 bases, with 8 bases between the two germline ends. CDR3 bases: TGTGCCAGCAGACTATACTTGAACACTGAAGCTTTCTTT. This encodes CASRLYLNTEAFF.

This chain uses TRBV6-6 with TRBJ1-2; D gene uncertain. V lost 2 bases and J 2 bases, leaving 6 bases between the germline ends. This CDR3 is built from 13 residues. CDR1 is MNHNY and CDR2 is SVGAGI in the germline V gene (reference sequence). CDR3 sequence reads: CASSYEANYGYTF. In nucleotides, the CDR3 is TGTGCCAGCAGTTACGAGGCCAACTATGGCTACACCTTC.

The chain has TRBV11-2 and TRBJ2-7, with TRBD2 identical over 7 bases. This CDR3 has 15 amino acids. The V segment lost 3 bases and the J segment 3 bases; nucleotides outside the gene matches: 8. Germline values: CDR1 SGHAT, CDR2 FQNNGV. In DNA, the CDR3 is TGTGCCAGCAGCTTGGGCGGGGGTACCTTCTACGAGCAGTACTTC. Protein: CASSLGGGTFYEQYF.

The CDR3 DNA reads as TGTGCCAGCAGTGTTAGGACCCCTCGGACAGGGACAAGAGGCTACACCTTC. This gives the protein CASSVRTPRTGTRGYTF. The chain links TRBV2 to TRBJ1-2; 8 bases line up with TRBD1. This CDR3 has 17 residues. V was pared by 4 bases and J by 8 bases, with 18 bases of the junction left unmatched. Germline CDR1 is SNHLY and CDR2 is FYNNEI.

The chain employs TRBV15 and TRBJ1-5; maybe TRBD1 (6 bases). Germline CDR1 and CDR2: LNHNV and YYDKDF (reference sequence). The CDR3 sequence is 14 residues long. The ends were cut back, 0 bases at V and 11 bases at J, with 14 bases in the middle. The CDR3 spells CATSRDPPGASQHF. For the CDR3, the DNA is TGTGCCACCAGCAGAGATCCCCCAGGGGCGTCCCAGCATTTT. Variable domain in full (rest from reference TRBV15 and TRBJ1-5): DAMVIQNPRYQVTQFGKPVTLSCSQTLNHNVMYWYQQKSSQAPKLLFHYYDKDFNNEADTPDNFQSRRPNTSFCFLDIRSPGLGDTAMYLCATSRDPPGASQHFGDGTRLSIL.

V usage is TRBV19 and J usage is TRBJ2-7, with D tentatively TRBD1 (6 bases). From germline, CDR1 is LNHDA and CDR2 SQIVND (reference sequence). Trimming pared 2 bases from V and 2 bases from J, leaving 10 bases between. The CDR3 has 14 residues. CDR3 coding DNA: TGTGCCAGTAGTATAAAACAGGGAACCTACGAGCAGTACTTC. Translated: CASSIKQGTYEQYF.

The chain recombines TRBV27 with TRBJ1-1, with D unresolved. CDR3 length: 11 residues. V lost 4 bases, J lost 2 bases, and 2 bases lay in between. CDR1 and CDR2 (germline): MNHEY, SMNVEV (reference sequence). The CDR3, as DNA: TGTGCCAGCAGTTCTAACACTGAAGCTTTCTTT. Protein product: CASSSNTEAFF.

The J gene is TRBJ2-3, the V gene TRBV9; 7 bases line up with TRBD1. Trimming at V came to 4 bases and at J to 4 bases, leaving 6 bases not matched to a gene. In germline, CDR1 is SGDLS, CDR2 YYNGEE. The CDR3 is 14 amino acids. DNA for the CDR3: TGTGCCAGCAGCTCCGGGACAGCGCCAGATACGCAGTATTTT. It encodes CASSSGTAPDTQYF.

This chain links TRBV4-2 with TRBJ2-7; D is perhaps TRBD2 (7 bases). Germline CDR1 reads LGHNA; CDR2 reads YNFKEQ. This CDR3 has 17 residues. The germline V and J ends were trimmed by 4 bases and 0 bases, with 19 bases remaining between them. CDR3: CASSLLGGGSPSYEQYF. DNA of the CDR3: TGTGCCAGCAGCCTCTTGGGGGGGGGCTCCCCCTCCTACGAGCAGTACTTC.

This clone was picked up one time. This rearrangement joins TRBV7-8 to TRBJ1-2; TRBD1 matches 7 bases. The junction had 14 bases not matched to a gene; V was cut back by 7 bases and J by 6 bases. The CDR3 runs 15 residues. Germline V gives CDR1 SGHVS, CDR2 FQNEAQ. CDR3 residues: CASNLGLAGGNGYTF. The CDR3 DNA follows: TGTGCCAGCAATCTCGGCTTGGCAGGGGGAAATGGCTACACCTTC.

The gene calls are TRBV12-3 or TRBV12-4 and TRBJ2-1, with a weak D call TRBD1 (5 bases). Trimming removed 3 bases at V and 6 bases at J, with 6 bases between. The CDR3 loop spans 12 amino acids. The CDR3 coding sequence is TGTGCCAGCAGTTTGGGGCGCAATGAGCAGTTCTTC. Its translation is CASSLGRNEQFF.

This chain links TRBV3-1 (or the pseudogene TRBV3-2) with TRBJ2-7, with 7 bases lining up with TRBD1. This CDR3 comprises 14 residues. With 6 bases clipped from V and 0 bases from J, the junction kept 5 bases outside the gene matches. Germline V gene data show CDR1 as LGHDT and CDR2 as YNNKEL (reference sequence). CDR3 sequence (DNA): TGTGCCAGCAGACCGACAGGGACCTCCTACGAGCAGTACTTC. This codes for CASRPTGTSYEQYF.

This clone was observed a few times. The V gene is TRBV4-1, the J gene TRBJ1-6; 10 bases match TRBD1. This CDR3 is built from 16 residues. J gave up 7 bases and V 5 bases, and 8 bases lay outside the gene matches. CDR1 is MGHRA, CDR2 YSYEKL, per germline. The CDR3 protein is CASSSDRGRLNSPLHF. CDR3 nucleotide sequence: TGCGCCAGCAGCTCAGACAGGGGGCGTTTGAATTCACCCCTCCACTTT.

The V and J genes are TRBV5-6 and TRBJ1-1; D is unclear. The V end was cut by 4 bases, the J end by 7 bases, with 8 bases between. Germline CDR1 and CDR2: SGHDT and YYEEEE. The CDR3 is 11 amino acids. The CDR3 bases are TGTGCCAGCAGCCATCGGGGTGAAGCTTTCTTT. The encoded protein is CASSHRGEAFF.

This chain joins TRBV7-8 and TRBJ2-2; D may be TRBD2 (6 bases). Trimming pared 5 bases from V and 4 bases from J, leaving 26 bases between. This CDR3 is 19 amino acids long. CDR1 is SGHVS and CDR2 is FQNEAQ in the germline V gene. The CDR3 here is CASSHHTPPTGLFTGELFF. CDR3 sequence (DNA): TGTGCCAGCAGCCACCATACCCCCCCCACGGGACTCTTCACCGGGGAGCTGTTTTTT.

The chain couples TRBV10-2 to TRBJ1-4, with 9 bases lining up with TRBD1. The germline gives CDR1 WSHSY, CDR2 SAAADI. The V and J ends lost 0 bases and 8 bases, in that order; junction bases with no gene match: 10. The CDR3 is 17 amino acids. The CDR3 spells CASSESRPGQGGEKLFF. DNA of the CDR3: TGCGCCAGCAGTGAGTCGAGACCGGGACAGGGTGGGGAAAAACTGTTTTTT.

This chain uses TRBV2 with TRBJ2-7, with 8 bases that match TRBD2. This CDR3 is built from 13 residues. CDR1 is SNHLY, CDR2 FYNNEI, per germline. J gave up 0 bases and V 6 bases, and 1 base lay outside the gene matches. This chain's CDR3 is CASRRGDSYEQYF. CDR3 in DNA: TGTGCCAGCAGGCGGGGGGACTCCTACGAGCAGTACTTC.

The CDR3 spells CAISEGTGGYEQYF. DNA of the CDR3: TGTGCCATCAGTGAGGGGACAGGGGGCTACGAGCAGTACTTC. The chain uses TRBV10-3 and TRBJ2-7; 11 nucleotides agree with TRBD1. The V gene's germline CDR1 is ENHRY and CDR2 SYGVKD. V dropped 2 bases and J dropped 3; count of bases not matched to a gene: 0. The CDR3 extends over 14 amino acids.

This chain joins TRBV5-4 and TRBJ1-1; 7 bases map to TRBD1. J was trimmed by 3 bases and V by 3 bases; bases with no gene match: 5. Germline V gives CDR1 SGHNT, CDR2 YYREEE (reference sequence). CDR3 length equals 14 residues. CDR3 region: CASSSTGMDTEAFF. DNA of the CDR3: TGTGCCAGCAGCTCGACAGGGATGGACACTGAAGCTTTCTTT.

This clone was counted between two and nine times. The CDR3 DNA is TGTGCCAGCAGCGCAGACAGGAGCTCCTACGAGCAGTACTTC. As protein: CASSADRSSYEQYF. This chain uses TRBV7-2 with TRBJ2-7; TRBD1 is a possible D gene (6 bases). V was pared by 5 bases and J by 0 bases, with 11 bases between. The CDR3 has 14 amino acids. Germline assignment: CDR1 SGHTA and CDR2 FQGNSA.

The chain joins TRBV3-1 (or the pseudogene TRBV3-2) to TRBJ2-7; 15 nucleotides align to TRBD2. The CDR3 extends over 14 amino acids. CDR1 and CDR2 from the germline V gene are LGHDT and YNNKEL (reference sequence). V lost 4 bases and J lost 7; bases outside the gene matches: 2. The CDR3 DNA reads TGTGCCAGCAGCCGCGGACTAGCGGGAGGGGAGCAGTACTTC. Amino acid sequence: CASSRGLAGGEQYF.

The V call is TRBV7-9, the J call TRBJ2-3, with 8 bases aligning to TRBD2. Trimming cost V 5 bases and J 3 bases; bases outside gene matches: 10. The CDR3 has 16 amino acids. Per germline, CDR1 SEHNR and CDR2 FQNEAQ (reference sequence). The CDR3 loop reads CASSLHRGGETDTQYF. As DNA, the CDR3 is TGTGCCAGCAGCCTTCATCGGGGGGGAGAGACAGATACGCAGTATTTT.

J is TRBJ2-2 and V is TRBV24-1, with D tentatively TRBD1 (5 bases). The CDR3 totals 14 residues. Per germline, CDR1 KGHDR and CDR2 SFDVKD. V was shortened by 3 bases and J by 2 bases, with 6 bases between the two germline ends. The DNA of the CDR3 is TGTGCCACCAGTGATAGGGGCAACACCGGGGAGCTGTTTTTT. It encodes CATSDRGNTGELFF.

The chain joins TRBV21-1 to TRBJ2-7; no DNA check was done on the table's D call, TRBD1. TRBV21-1 is noted as a pseudogene. The CDR3 sequence is 15 residues long. The CDR3 loop reads CASSKVGQPEREQYF. DNA for the CDR3: TGTGCCAGCAGCAAAGTGGGACAGCCCGAGCGGGAGCAGTACTTC.